This T cell receptor (beta chain) comes out of a study of cytomegalovirus exposure and HLA in healthy donors. In the case of this clone: Its specificity is not known.

PCR employed 60 Vbeta and 13 Jbeta primers. Sequencing was performed with immunoSEQ multiplex PCR; in TCRdb, only in-frame clones are kept and a portion is missing. The table lists some 160,000 clones, more than 70% of them singletons. Study outcomes and limitations: Rare sequences made up most TCRs, while some public TCRs were found in many donors. A list of 150 to 200 TCR beta chains associated with cytomegalovirus was given. When presence/absence was analysed, sequencing depth was taken to be roughly uniform across donors.

The length of the CDR3 is 15 residues. Germline-derived CDR1 and CDR2 are MGHDK and SYGVNS. V lost 5 bases and J lost 3; bases outside the gene matches: 3. The sequenced sample consisted of PBMCs. The sequence was obtained from a woman in her forties in good health and CMV-seronegative. The V gene is TRBV25-1, the J gene TRBJ2-3, with TRBD2 identical over 12 bases. The CDR3 bases are TGTGCCAGCAGTTCCGGGACTAGCGGGACAGATACGCAGTATTTT. Encoded protein: CASSSGTSGTDTQYF.